Presented here are 19 T cell receptor beta chains from one specimen sequenced in a study of blood T cell repertoires in COVID-19. Data came from immunoSEQ multiplex PCR; TCRdb stores just in-frame clones and leaves some out. Among roughly 230,000 clones listed, around 90% were seen once. The sequencing input was peripheral blood. Receptors were obtained from a woman between 55 and 75 years old with COVID-19, enrolled during active disease.

This clone was seen just once. J is TRBJ1-2 and V is TRBV5-1; D is uncertain. This CDR3 comprises 16 residues. Trimming took 0 bases from V and 6 from J, leaving 18 bases between them. Germline CDR1 and CDR2: SGHRS and YFSETQ. CDR3 coding DNA: TGCGCCAGCAGCTTGGTGCCTCGGGATTTAAAGAATGGCTACACCTTC. Protein sequence: CASSLVPRDLKNGYTF.

This rearrangement joins TRBV7-2 to TRBJ1-6; TRBD1 matches at 11 bases. V shed 3 bases, J shed 11 bases, and the junction held 15 bases outside the gene matches. The CDR3 loop spans 18 amino acids. Germline V CDR1 and CDR2: SGHTA, FQGNSA. This CDR3 reads CASSFSTGTGGFTTPLHF. The CDR3 DNA is TGTGCCAGCAGCTTCAGCACCGGGACAGGGGGTTTCACGACACCCCTCCACTTT. Full variable domain (missing parts from reference TRBV7-2 and TRBJ1-6): GAGVSQSPSNKVTEKGKDVELRCDPISGHTALYWYRQSLGQGLEFLIYFQGNSAPDKSGLPSDRFSAERTGGSVSTLTIQRTQQEDSAVYLCASSFSTGTGGFTTPLHFGNGTRLTVT.

The chain employs TRBV19 and TRBJ1-2; D perhaps matches TRBD1 (5 bases). CDR1 LNHDA and CDR2 SQIVND come from the germline V gene (reference sequence). The V gene lost 3 bases and the J gene lost 5 bases, with 22 bases spanning the gap. This CDR3 contains 17 residues. This CDR3 is CASSISGGAGALYGYTF. The CDR3 DNA sequence: TGTGCCAGTAGTATTTCAGGCGGAGCTGGGGCTTTATATGGCTACACCTTC.

The chain is built from TRBV5-1 and TRBJ2-1; no definite D call. Germline-derived CDR1 and CDR2 are SGHRS and YFSETQ. The CDR3 length is 12 residues. Trimming removed 4 bases from V and 2 bases from J, with 4 bases in between. The CDR3 bases are TGCGCCAGCAGCGGAGCCTACAATGAGCAGTTCTTC. This codes for CASSGAYNEQFF. The full variable domain, in which reference TRBV5-1 and TRBJ2-1 provide the parts outside the CDR3, is KAGVTQTPRYLIKTRGQQVTLSCSPISGHRSVSWYQQTPGQGLQFLFEYFSETQRNKGNFPGRFSGRQFSNSRSEMNVSTLELGDSALYLCASSGAYNEQFFGPGTRLTVL.

V is TRBV2 and J is TRBJ1-5; no clear D gene. This CDR3 comprises 15 residues. The germline CDR1 and CDR2 sequences are SNHLY and FYNNEI. V gave up 6 bases and J gave up 2 bases, with 14 bases separating them. The CDR3 DNA sequence: TGTGCCAGCAGCGGTACGGGGTTTCGCAATCAGCCCCAGCATTTT. Protein sequence: CASSGTGFRNQPQHF.

In this sample, this clone turned up a few times. The rearrangement links TRBV19 to TRBJ1-2; D call uncertain. The ends were cut back, 3 bases at V and 4 bases at J, with 6 bases in the middle. This CDR3 has 12 residues. The germline CDR1 and CDR2 sequences are LNHDA and SQIVND (reference sequence). The CDR3 DNA sequence: TGTGCCAGTAGTATCCCGAGCTATGGCTACACCTTC. The encoded protein is CASSIPSYGYTF.

The V call is TRBV2, the J call TRBJ1-1; D gene unclear. This CDR3 comprises 12 residues. V lost 3 bases and J 4 bases, leaving 6 bases between the germline ends. From germline, CDR1 is SNHLY and CDR2 FYNNEI. Here the CDR3 reads CASSDDSTEAFF. CDR3 nucleotide sequence: TGTGCCAGCAGTGACGACTCCACTGAAGCTTTCTTT.

This chain uses TRBV25-1 with TRBJ1-4, with 11 bases fitting TRBD1. The V gene end was trimmed by 4 bases and the J gene end by 8 bases; junction bases not matched to a gene: 6. Germline V gives CDR1 MGHDK, CDR2 SYGVNS. The CDR3 length is 15 residues. CDR3 nucleotides: TGTGCCAGCAGTGTCACCGGACAGGGGGCCGAAAAACTGTTTTTT. Translation: CASSVTGQGAEKLFF.

This clone was observed a single time. The V and J genes are TRBV10-3 and TRBJ1-1; 8 nucleotides line up with TRBD1. From germline, CDR1 is ENHRY and CDR2 SYGVKD. This CDR3 has 14 amino acids. V shed 3 bases and J 7 bases; nucleotides not matched to a gene: 7. This chain's CDR3 is CAISESTGVDEAFF. CDR3 sequence (DNA): TGTGCCATCAGTGAATCGACAGGGGTTGATGAAGCTTTCTTT.

In this sample, this clone turned up once. The genes are TRBV27 and TRBJ1-1, with D uncertain. Germline V gene sequence: CDR1 MNHEY, CDR2 SMNVEV (reference sequence). The ends were cut back, 6 bases at V and 0 bases at J, with 11 bases in the middle. The CDR3 contains 14 residues. This CDR3 is CASSLTVLNTEAFF. The CDR3 nucleotides read TGTGCCAGCAGCCTTACAGTACTGAACACTGAAGCTTTCTTT.

This chain links TRBV5-6 with TRBJ2-5, with TRBD1 matching 11 bases. J lost 4 bases, V lost 4 bases, and 6 bases had no gene match. The CDR3 runs to 15 residues. The germline CDR1 and CDR2 sequences are SGHDT and YYEEEE. The CDR3 DNA reads as TGTGCCAGCAGCGACGGACAGGGGGCATCAGAGACCCAGTACTTC. It is translated as CASSDGQGASETQYF.

The chain has TRBV4-3 and TRBJ2-2; the match to TRBD1 covers 8 bases. Germline V lookup: CDR1 LGHNA, CDR2 YSLEER. This CDR3 comprises 16 residues. Trimming cost V 4 bases and J 6 bases; bases outside gene matches: 10. The CDR3 nucleotides read TGCGCCAGCAGCCCCGAAGGCAGGGGGCATGCCGGGGAGCTGTTTTTT. It is translated as CASSPEGRGHAGELFF.

The chain has TRBV13 and TRBJ2-7, with TRBD1 matching 9 bases. Per germline, CDR1 PRHDT and CDR2 FYEKMQ (reference sequence). This CDR3 is 15 amino acids long. The ends lost 5 bases at V and 4 bases at J; junction bases unmatched: 9. Written as DNA, the CDR3 is TGTGCCAGCAGCAAACCGGGACAGGGTTCGTACGAGCAGTACTTC. Amino acids: CASSKPGQGSYEQYF.

The V call is TRBV29-1, the J call TRBJ2-2; maybe TRBD2 (6 bases). Trimming left V 5 bases short and J 4 bases short, with 14 bases between. Germline lookup yields CDR1 SQVTM and CDR2 ANQGSEA. The CDR3 sequence is 14 residues long. The CDR3: CSVSGPFSTGELFF. CDR3 DNA: TGCAGCGTTAGCGGGCCCTTTTCCACCGGGGAGCTGTTTTTT.

V is TRBV21-1 and J is TRBJ2-3; the table's D call of TRBD2 was not tested on the DNA. TRBV21-1 constitutes a pseudogene. The CDR3 spans 19 residues. CDR3 protein: CASSKRWVRTGGRTDTQYF. The CDR3 coding sequence is TGTGCCAGCAGCAAAAGATGGGTAAGGACGGGGGGGCGGACAGATACGCAGTATTTT.

The V call is TRBV10-3, the J call TRBJ2-7; no clear D gene. The CDR3 has 12 residues. CDR1 ENHRY and CDR2 SYGVKD come from the germline V gene. Between the trimmed V and J ends, which lost 3 bases and 6 bases, there was a span of 9 bases. The DNA for the CDR3 is TGTGCCATCAGTGACATGTTGAGCGAGCAGTACTTC. Its translation is CAISDMLSEQYF.

V and J are TRBV7-2 and TRBJ2-3, with TRBD2 identical over 8 bases. The trim removed 5 bases at V and 2 bases at J, leaving 15 bases unmatched. The CDR3 extends over 18 amino acids. CDR1 is SGHTA and CDR2 is FQGNSA in the germline V gene. Written as DNA, the CDR3 is TGTGCCAGCAGCCCTGCGGGGGTAGCGGGGTTGTACACAGATACGCAGTATTTT. Translated: CASSPAGVAGLYTDTQYF.

CDR3 loop: CASKETLGGNQPQHF. DNA of the CDR3: TGTGCCAGCAAGGAGACCCTCGGCGGCAATCAGCCCCAGCATTTT. This chain links TRBV6-5 with TRBJ1-5; D gene ambiguous. CDR1 is MNHEY, CDR2 SVGAGI, per germline. The CDR3 has 15 amino acids. Between the trimmed V and J ends, which lost 7 bases and 2 bases, there was a span of 15 bases.

The chain recombines TRBV7-8 with TRBJ2-5, with 13 bases that match TRBD2. The junction had 8 bases not matched to a gene; V was cut back by 5 bases and J by 5 bases. The CDR3 is 16 amino acids. Germline CDR1 reads SGHVS; CDR2 reads FQNEAQ. The CDR3 reads CASSLRLAGGLETQYF. The CDR3 bases are TGTGCCAGCAGCCTTAGACTAGCGGGGGGCCTGGAGACCCAGTACTTC.